This TCR beta chain was sequenced during a study of cytomegalovirus exposure and HLA in healthy donors. This CDR3 spans 15 amino acids. Trimming cost V 5 bases and J 4 bases; bases outside gene matches: 7. Germline CDR1 MNHNY, CDR2 SVGAGI (reference sequence). A remark on this clone: What it binds is not known.

Whole-study results and caveats: Specificity for CMV antigens was confirmed in vitro for a few of the CMV-associated chains. Generally TCR sequences proved uncommon, though certain public TCRs appeared in numerous donors.

PCR amplification relied on 60 Vbeta primers (plus 13 Jbeta primers). The assay was immunoSEQ multiplex PCR, and TCRdb's table has in-frame clones only and misses some. Of 95,000 to 150,000 clones listed, more than 55% are singletons. The chain couples TRBV6-6 to TRBJ1-5, with 8 bases aligning to TRBD1. The TCR originated in a man younger than 30 in good health and CMV-seronegative. Material: PBMCs. The DNA for the CDR3 is TGTGCCAGCAGTCTTGGGACAGGTCCAAATCAGCCCCAGCATTTT. It yields the protein CASSLGTGPNQPQHF.